This T cell receptor (beta chain) stems from a study of cytomegalovirus exposure and HLA in healthy donors. Points from the study as a whole: Later analysis showed most CMV-associated TCR beta chains appearing HLA-restricted. The investigators catalogued some 160 TCR beta chains as cytomegalovirus-associated.

A word on this clone: Antigen unknown.

Germline trimming cut 4 bases from V and 4 bases from J; bases unmatched to any gene: 5. CDR1 SEHNR and CDR2 FQNEAQ come from the germline V gene (reference sequence). The CDR3 spans 16 residues. Vbeta (60) and Jbeta (13) primers were used in the PCR. The table came from immunoSEQ multiplex PCR; TCRdb's copy has only in-frame clones and leaves some out. The table shows about 64,000 clones, with about 85% occurring only once. The sample comprised PBMCs. This TCR came from a female donor in good health and CMV-seronegative. The chain uses TRBV7-9 and TRBJ2-5; the match to TRBD2 covers 14 bases. This CDR3 is CASSSWTSGGRETQYF. As DNA, the CDR3 is TGTGCCAGCAGCTCTTGGACTAGCGGGGGGAGAGAGACCCAGTACTTC.